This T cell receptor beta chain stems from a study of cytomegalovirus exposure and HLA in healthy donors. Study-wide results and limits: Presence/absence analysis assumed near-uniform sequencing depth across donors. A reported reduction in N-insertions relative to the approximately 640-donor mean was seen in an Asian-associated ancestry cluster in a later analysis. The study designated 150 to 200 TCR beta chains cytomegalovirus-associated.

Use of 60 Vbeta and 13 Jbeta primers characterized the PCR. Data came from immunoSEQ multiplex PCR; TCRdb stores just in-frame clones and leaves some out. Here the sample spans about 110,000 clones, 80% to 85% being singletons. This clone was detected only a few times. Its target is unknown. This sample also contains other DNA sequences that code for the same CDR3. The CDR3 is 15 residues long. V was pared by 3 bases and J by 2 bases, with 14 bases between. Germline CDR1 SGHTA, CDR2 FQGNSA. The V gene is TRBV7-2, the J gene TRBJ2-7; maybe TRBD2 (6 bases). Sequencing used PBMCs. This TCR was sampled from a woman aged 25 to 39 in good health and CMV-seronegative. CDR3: CASSFRWGVTYEQYF. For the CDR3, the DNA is TGTGCCAGCAGCTTTCGATGGGGGGTTACCTACGAGCAGTACTTC.